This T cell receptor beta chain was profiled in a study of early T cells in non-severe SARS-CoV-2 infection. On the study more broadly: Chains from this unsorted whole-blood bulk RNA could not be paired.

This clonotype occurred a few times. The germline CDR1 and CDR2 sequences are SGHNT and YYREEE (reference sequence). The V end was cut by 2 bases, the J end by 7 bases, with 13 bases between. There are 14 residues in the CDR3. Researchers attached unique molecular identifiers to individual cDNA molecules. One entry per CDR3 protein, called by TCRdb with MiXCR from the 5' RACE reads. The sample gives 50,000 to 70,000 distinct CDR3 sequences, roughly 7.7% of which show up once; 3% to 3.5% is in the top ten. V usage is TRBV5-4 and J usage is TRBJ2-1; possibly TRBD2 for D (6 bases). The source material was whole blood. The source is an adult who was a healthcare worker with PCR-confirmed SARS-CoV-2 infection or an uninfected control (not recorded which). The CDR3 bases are TGTGCCAGCAGCTTTAAGCGGGCGGGAAATGAGCAGTTCTTC. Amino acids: CASSFKRAGNEQFF.